Listed below are T cell receptor beta chains from one sample, sequenced in a study of T-cell reconstitution after alpha-beta-depleted transplantation in children. TCRdb independently ran MiXCR on the PCR reads; one entry per CDR3 protein. The sample shows 500,000 to 600,000 distinct CDR3 sequences, roughly a quarter of them seen only once. Here the sequenced sample was PBMCs, taken before TCRalphabeta/CD19-depleted stem cell transplant. The receptors shown here come from a boy under two years old with Wiskott-Aldrich syndrome, due to receive a stem cell transplant. Each CDR3 is given without its conserved first and last residue. D genes are given only for firm matches.

D gene: -
V gene: TRBV2
CDR3 protein: ASGFPPQY

D gene: -
V gene: TRBV10-3
CDR3 protein: AIRDTEGGEQF

D gene: TRBD1
V gene: TRBV28
CDR3 protein: ASRSGTGGYSGNTIY

D gene: TRBD1
V gene: TRBV10-2
CDR3 protein: ASSELGGASYEQY

D gene: -
V gene: TRBV5-1
CDR3 protein: ASSGRDNTEAF

D gene: -
V gene: TRBV20-1
CDR3 protein: SARHVWDSPLH

D gene: -
V gene: TRBV28
CDR3 protein: ASSPLEHEQY

D gene: TRBD2
V gene: TRBV27
CDR3 protein: ASHRLAERYEQY

D gene: TRBD1
V gene: TRBV7-2
CDR3 protein: ASSAGLGQGAGETQY

D gene: TRBD1
V gene: TRBV6-1
CDR3 protein: ASTSQGSGYEQY

D gene: TRBD2
V gene: TRBV5-1
CDR3 protein: ASSFTAGGYYEQY

D gene: -
V gene: TRBV5-1
CDR3 protein: ASSLVVGAYGYT

D gene: -
V gene: TRBV5-1
CDR3 protein: ASSLGFTSPYEQY

D gene: -
V gene: TRBV5-1
CDR3 protein: ARTLWQEQY

D gene: -
V gene: TRBV28
CDR3 protein: ASSFLGDPQH

D gene: -
V gene: TRBV24-1
CDR3 protein: ASQGQFDNEQF

D gene: TRBD1
V gene: TRBV7-6
CDR3 protein: ASSLQGAPEAF

D gene: -
V gene: TRBV7-6
CDR3 protein: ASSWVTDTEAF

D gene: TRBD1
V gene: TRBV6-2/TRBV6-3
CDR3 protein: ASNRQGAQFSYNEQF

D gene: TRBD1
V gene: TRBV5-1
CDR3 protein: ASSRGTGGYEQY

D gene: -
V gene: TRBV10-3
CDR3 protein: AIRDYSSSYEQY

D gene: -
V gene: TRBV4-1
CDR3 protein: ASSLVTFAGNYNEQF

D gene: TRBD2
V gene: TRBV6-1
CDR3 protein: ASRGLGAYEQY

D gene: TRBD1
V gene: TRBV20-1
CDR3 protein: SAGDRGLSTDTQY

D gene: -
V gene: TRBV5-1
CDR3 protein: ASSLLGGAGGEYNEQF

D gene: TRBD2
V gene: TRBV14
CDR3 protein: ASSQRGGQETQY

D gene: -
V gene: TRBV20-1
CDR3 protein: SARYGQNYGYT

D gene: -
V gene: TRBV9
CDR3 protein: ASNAGTDFLETQY

D gene: TRBD1
V gene: TRBV3-1
CDR3 protein: ASSRTTGSPGEQY

D gene: -
V gene: TRBV11-2
CDR3 protein: ASSLVPGISTDTQY

D gene: TRBD2
V gene: TRBV7-9
CDR3 protein: ASAGTSDGVSENIQY

D gene: TRBD2
V gene: TRBV30
CDR3 protein: AWGSTGLAYEQY

D gene: -
V gene: TRBV28
CDR3 protein: ASLRGPLSYEQY

D gene: TRBD2
V gene: TRBV5-6
CDR3 protein: ASFPRLAGGTGELF

D gene: TRBD1
V gene: TRBV29-1
CDR3 protein: SVRTGPYTEAF

D gene: TRBD2
V gene: TRBV14
CDR3 protein: ASSQARTSGRSYNEQF

D gene: -
V gene: TRBV29-1
CDR3 protein: SVERQMNTEAF

D gene: -
V gene: TRBV20-1
CDR3 protein: SASARNKVRGYT

D gene: -
V gene: TRBV7-2
CDR3 protein: ASSLSAYTQY

D gene: TRBD2
V gene: TRBV7-3
CDR3 protein: ASSLKLAGDEQF

D gene: TRBD1
V gene: TRBV5-1
CDR3 protein: ASSLEGATDTQY

D gene: TRBD2
V gene: TRBV20-1
CDR3 protein: SATLWRLAGANEQF

D gene: TRBD1
V gene: TRBV20-1
CDR3 protein: SAKRGTGVETQY

D gene: -
V gene: TRBV20-1
CDR3 protein: SARDWVRRHNYGYT

D gene: -
V gene: TRBV7-9
CDR3 protein: ASSFTGVSYEQY

D gene: TRBD2
V gene: TRBV4-1
CDR3 protein: ASSQVRLAGVTGELF